The 14 T cell receptor beta chains reported below all come from one sample, sequenced in a study of somatic mutations in cytotoxic T cells in rheumatoid arthritis. Assay used: immunoSEQ multiplex PCR; TCRdb lists only in-frame clones, some missing. The sample yields around 19,000 clones, around 83% seen once. Input material: CD8+ T cells sorted from blood. Receptor source: a woman in her 50s in good health.

This clone was seen only a few times. The chain joins TRBV9 to TRBJ1-1, with D unresolved. CDR1 and CDR2 (germline): SGDLS, YYNGEE. The CDR3 totals 13 residues. Trimming removed 3 bases from V and 0 bases from J, with 6 bases in between. The CDR3 DNA sequence: TGTGCCAGCAGCGCAACAGTGAACACTGAAGCTTTCTTT. Encoded protein: CASSATVNTEAFF.

The chain recombines TRBV28 with TRBJ2-5, with TRBD2 identical over 8 bases. Per germline, CDR1 MDHEN and CDR2 SYDVKM. This CDR3 is 15 amino acids long. V was clipped by 1 base and J by 2 bases; unmatched bases: 3. In DNA form, the CDR3 reads TGTGCCAGCAGTTTATCGGGGGGGGAACAAGAGACCCAGTACTTC. Translating gives CASSLSGGEQETQYF.

The V call is TRBV27, the J call TRBJ2-2; D uncertain. The CDR3 runs to 12 residues. V lost 6 bases and J 5 bases, leaving 7 bases between the germline ends. Germline V gene sequence: CDR1 MNHEY, CDR2 SMNVEV (reference sequence). The CDR3 spells CASRVPTGELFF. The CDR3 DNA reads as TGTGCCAGCAGGGTCCCTACCGGGGAGCTGTTTTTT.

This clone was counted a few times. The genes are TRBV28 and TRBJ2-7; D call uncertain. V lost 3 bases to trimming and J lost 2 bases, with 8 bases between them. This CDR3 spans 13 amino acids. Germline V lookup: CDR1 MDHEN, CDR2 SYDVKM. CDR3 protein: CASSFAVPYEQYF. The DNA for the CDR3 is TGTGCCAGCAGTTTCGCGGTACCCTACGAGCAGTACTTC.

The V gene is TRBV25-1, the J gene TRBJ2-1, with D maybe TRBD1 (5 bases). The CDR3 is made up of 13 amino acids. Germline assignment: CDR1 MGHDK and CDR2 SYGVNS. Trimming stripped 5 bases from V and 4 bases from J, with 9 bases between. The CDR3 DNA reads TGTGCCAGCAGTTCGGACAATTACAATGAGCAGTTCTTC. This gives the protein CASSSDNYNEQFF. The full variable domain, its missing parts supplied by reference TRBV25-1 and TRBJ2-1, is EADIYQTPRYLVIGTGKKITLECSQTMGHDKMYWYQQDPGMELHLIHYSYGVNSTEKGDLSSESTVSRIRTEHFPLTLESARPSHTSQYLCASSSDNYNEQFFGPGTRLTVL.

CDR3: CASSQGTSGGGNEQFF. The CDR3 region has the DNA TGTGCCAGCAGCCAAGGGACTAGCGGGGGAGGCAATGAGCAGTTCTTC. This chain uses TRBV7-7 with TRBJ2-1, with 14 bases fitting TRBD2. This CDR3 comprises 16 residues. V lost 5 bases to trimming and J lost 6 bases; unmatched junction nucleotides: 6. The germline CDR1 and CDR2 sequences are SSHAT and FNYEAQ (reference sequence).

This chain joins TRBV9 and TRBJ2-5; 7 bases agree with TRBD2. The CDR3 extends over 15 amino acids. CDR1 SGDLS and CDR2 YYNGEE come from the germline V gene. The V gene end was trimmed by 4 bases and the J gene end by 4 bases; junction bases not matched to a gene: 10. The CDR3 loop reads CASSTRGSGRETQYF. In DNA form, the CDR3 reads TGTGCCAGCAGCACCCGGGGTAGCGGGCGAGAGACCCAGTACTTC.

V and J are TRBV6-1 and TRBJ2-1, with 11 nucleotides matching TRBD2. The germline gives CDR1 MNHNS, CDR2 SASEGT. CDR3 length: 15 residues. The V segment lost 2 bases and the J segment 8 bases; nucleotides outside the gene matches: 5. The CDR3 nucleotides read TGTGCCAGCAGTGAAATTAGCGGGGGGGCAGATGAGCAGTTCTTC. Translated, it gives CASSEISGGADEQFF.

The V call is TRBV6-1, the J call TRBJ2-5; D perhaps matches TRBD2 (6 bases). The J call may be in error: the DNA end matches TRBJ2-7 better. The CDR3 totals 15 residues. Per the germline V gene, CDR1 is MNHNS and CDR2 is SASEGT. CDR3 nucleotide sequence: TGTGCCAGCAGTGAAACGGGACTCAAAACCTACGAGCAGTACTTC. It is translated as CASSETGLKTYEQYF.

The chain uses TRBV27 and TRBJ2-5; TRBD1 aligns across 8 bases. TRBJ2-7 explains the end of the DNA better; the J call may be wrong. Per germline, CDR1 MNHEY and CDR2 SMNVEV (reference sequence). The CDR3 runs 15 residues. The CDR3 region has the DNA TGTGCCAGCAGTTTAGTGGGCCAGGGGGCAACCGAGCAGTACTTC. Translation gives CASSLVGQGATEQYF.

The J gene is TRBJ2-6, the V gene TRBV4-3; D unclear. The CDR3 covers 17 residues. Per the germline V gene, CDR1 is LGHNA and CDR2 is YSLEER. Trimming removed 0 bases at V and 0 bases at J, with 9 bases between. CDR3 amino acids: CASSQDPPFSGANVLTF. In DNA form, the CDR3 reads TGCGCCAGCAGCCAAGACCCCCCGTTCTCTGGGGCCAACGTCCTGACTTTC.

This clone was detected only a few times. The genes are TRBV7-6 and TRBJ1-4, with unresolved D. V gave up 5 bases and J gave up 2 bases, with 12 bases separating them. Germline loops: CDR1 SGHVS, CDR2 FNYEAQ. This CDR3 comprises 15 residues. This chain's CDR3 is CASSPSKVTNEKLFF. In DNA form, the CDR3 reads TGTGCCAGCAGCCCCTCGAAGGTTACTAATGAAAAACTGTTTTTT.

The V gene is TRBV28, the J gene TRBJ1-3, with D hard to call. CDR1 MDHEN and CDR2 SYDVKM come from the germline V gene. The CDR3 has 16 amino acids. Trimming removed 6 bases from V and 0 bases from J, with 15 bases in between. Here the CDR3 reads CASRAPSLISGNTIYF. The CDR3 nucleotides are TGTGCCAGCAGGGCCCCAAGTCTGATCTCTGGAAACACCATATATTTT.

The rearrangement joins TRBV4-2 to TRBJ1-5; no firm D call. Per the germline V gene, CDR1 is LGHNA and CDR2 is YNFKEQ. V shed 1 base and J shed 6 bases, with 10 bases lying between them. The CDR3 contains 14 residues. This CDR3 reads CASSQGGRGQPQHF. The DNA for the CDR3 is TGTGCCAGCAGCCAAGGGGGTCGTGGTCAGCCCCAGCATTTT.